The 27 T cell receptor beta chains given below trace back to one sample, sequenced in a study of blood T cells in healthy people across ages. Primers used in a second PCR of about 6 to 11 cycles were a sample-barcoded 5' primer and a J-beta primer mix. In TCRdb, the 5' RACE reads were re-called with MiXCR into one record per CDR3 protein. The sample lists 800,000 to 1,300,000 distinct CDR3 sequences; 20% to 25% were seen once. In addition, the sample was reused for a study of T cells of mothers and their children.

The sequenced sample was blood. These receptors originate from a girl aged 2-15 years in good health.

This clonotype was detected only a few times. The chain has TRBV12-3 or TRBV12-4 and TRBJ1-1; D not resolved. The CDR3 has 15 amino acids. The germline V and J ends were trimmed by 3 bases and 8 bases, with 19 bases remaining between them. This CDR3 reads CASSLGHRVNLEAFF. CDR3 bases: TGTGCCAGCAGTTTGGGCCATCGTGTGAACCTCGAAGCTTTCTTT.

The rearrangement uses TRBV28 and TRBJ2-3; D is perhaps TRBD1 (6 bases). This CDR3 is 15 amino acids long. CDR1 and CDR2 from the germline V gene are MDHEN and SYDVKM. V lost 3 bases, J lost 5 bases, and 15 bases lay in between. The CDR3 loop reads CASSFNQPGQDTQYF. The CDR3 DNA reads TGTGCCAGCAGTTTTAACCAGCCGGGACAAGATACGCAGTATTTT.

Points on this clonotype: One junction end does not reproduce the germline sequence, and a read error may be involved. The rearrangement joins TRBV20-1 to TRBJ2-6; D may match TRBD1 or TRBD2 (6 bases each). CDR3 length: 15 residues. CDR1 and CDR2 from the germline V gene are DFQATT and SNEGSKA (reference sequence). The CDR3 sequence is CSARLTSPGASVLTF. The CDR3 DNA follows: TGCAGTGCTAGATTGACTAGTCCAGGGGCCAGCGTCCTGACTTTC.

This clonotype was picked up a small number of times. The rearrangement joins TRBV7-2 to TRBJ2-3; D is tentatively TRBD1 or TRBD2 (5 bases each). Germline lookup yields CDR1 SGHTA and CDR2 FQGNSA. V lost 4 bases and J lost 2, with 16 bases in between. This CDR3 has 16 residues. CDR3 region: CASSSRTGGHTDTQYF. Written as DNA, the CDR3 is TGTGCCAGCAGCTCCCGGACTGGAGGACACACAGATACGCAGTATTTT.

This clonotype was counted only a few times. This sequence joins TRBV29-1 and TRBJ2-7, with unresolved D. This CDR3 has 12 residues. The germline CDR1 and CDR2 sequences are SQVTM and ANQGSEA. V shed 6 bases and J shed 6 bases, with 15 bases lying between them. The chain's CDR3 is CSVNGCPVEQYF. The CDR3 bases are TGCAGCGTCAATGGGTGTCCTGTCGAGCAGTACTTC.

The chain carries TRBV12-5 and TRBJ2-3, with no clear D. The CDR3 loop spans 11 amino acids. Germline V gene data show CDR1 as LGHNT and CDR2 as FRNRAP. Trimming pared 3 bases from V and 5 bases from J, leaving 3 bases between. The CDR3 DNA follows: TGTGCTAGTGGTTTTGGAGATACGCAGTATTTT. Translation gives CASGFGDTQYF.

CDR3 sequence reads: CATSRDRGTTLEKLFF. Written as DNA, the CDR3 is TGTGCCACCAGCAGAGATAGGGGGACAACGCTTGAAAAACTGTTTTTT. The V call is TRBV15, the J call TRBJ1-4, with D possibly TRBD1 on 6 matching bases. Trimming removed 0 bases at V and 7 bases at J, with 15 bases between. The CDR3 consists of 16 residues. Per germline, CDR1 LNHNV and CDR2 YYDKDF (reference sequence).

The chain employs TRBV7-3 and TRBJ2-4, with TRBD1 matching 10 bases. With V trimmed by 5 bases and J by 8 bases, 6 bases remained unmatched. Germline lookup yields CDR1 SGHTA and CDR2 FQGTGA. CDR3 size: 14 residues. CDR3 in DNA: TGTGCCAGCAGCCCCGACAGGGGGCGCGACATTCAGTACTTC. This sequence encodes CASSPDRGRDIQYF.

The V gene is TRBV2, the J gene TRBJ1-1, with a possible D match to TRBD1 (6 bases). Germline CDR1 and CDR2: SNHLY and FYNNEI. This CDR3 spans 14 amino acids. Trimming cost V 4 bases and J 3 bases, with 12 bases left between them. Here the CDR3 reads CASSAQGLDTEAFF. The CDR3 DNA reads TGTGCCAGCAGTGCCCAGGGGCTTGACACTGAAGCTTTCTTT.

This clonotype was seen more than once but under ten times. Sequence at one end of the junction differs from germline and may be a read error. V usage is TRBV2 and J usage is TRBJ2-5, with 11 bases that match TRBD2. The CDR3 runs to 15 residues. Looked up from germline, CDR1 is SNHLY and CDR2 is FYNNEI. CDR3: CAGRVSGRAEETQYF. As DNA, the CDR3 is TGTGCCGGCAGAGTTAGCGGGAGGGCCGAAGAGACCCAGTACTTC.

This clonotype was observed a few times. The junction shows a germline mismatch at one end, possibly a read error. The chain is built from TRBV6-5 and TRBJ1-4; D not resolved. The CDR3 covers 13 residues. Germline V gene data show CDR1 as MNHEY and CDR2 as SVGAGI. The CDR3 region has the DNA TGTGCCCGCAGCAGATCAACTAATGAAAAACTGTTTTTT. Amino acid sequence: CARSRSTNEKLFF.

In regard to this clonotype: The junction departs from the called germline gene at one end, perhaps through a read error. The genes are TRBV11-2 and TRBJ2-2; no firm D call. CDR3 size: 12 residues. Germline-derived CDR1 and CDR2 are SGHAT and FQNNGV. The CDR3 sequence is CASTLLTGELFF. CDR3 in DNA: TGTGCCAGCACCTTACTCACCGGGGAGCTGTTTTTT. Together with reference TRBV11-2 and TRBJ2-2, the CDR3 gives the full variable domain: EAGVAQSPRYKIIEKRQSVAFWCNPISGHATLYWYQQILGQGPKLLIQFQNNGVVDDSQLPKDRFSAERLKGVDSTLKIQPAKLEDSAVYLCASTLLTGELFFGEGSRLTVL.

The chain employs TRBV7-8 and TRBJ2-5; D may be TRBD1 or TRBD2 (6 bases each). The assigned J gene may be wrong: the sequence end matches TRBJ2-7 better. This CDR3 has 16 residues. Germline assignment: CDR1 SGHVS and CDR2 FQNEAQ. The CDR3 spells CASSFGVGGLSYEQYF. In DNA form, the CDR3 reads TGTGCCAGCAGCTTCGGCGTGGGGGGCTTATCCTACGAGCAGTACTTC.

The V and J genes are TRBV4-2 and TRBJ2-5; 10 bases align to TRBD2. TRBJ2-7 matches the DNA end more closely, so the J call is doubtful. Germline V lookup: CDR1 LGHNA, CDR2 YNFKEQ. This CDR3 spans 17 amino acids. The CDR3 DNA sequence: TGTGCCAGCAGCCAACAAACTAGCGGGACCCACTCCTACGAGCAGTACTTC. Its protein product is CASSQQTSGTHSYEQYF.

This clonotype was observed a few times. The V gene is TRBV29-1, the J gene TRBJ2-1, with unresolved D. The CDR3 spans 13 residues. Germline values: CDR1 SQVTM, CDR2 ANQGSEA. The V end was cut by 5 bases, the J end by 6 bases, with 14 bases between. CDR3 DNA sequence: TGCAGCGTTCGGGCAACTCTCTCCAATGAGCAGTTCTTC. This translates into CSVRATLSNEQFF.

The table lists this clonotype with a few counts. This rearrangement joins TRBV3-1 to TRBJ2-5; 11 bases agree with TRBD2. This CDR3 has 16 amino acids. V shed 0 bases, J shed 4 bases, and the junction held 4 bases outside the gene matches. Germline assignment: CDR1 LGHDT and CDR2 YNNKEL (reference sequence). CDR3 amino acids: CASSQDGLAGGETQYF. The CDR3 nucleotides read TGTGCCAGCAGCCAAGATGGGCTAGCGGGAGGAGAGACCCAGTACTTC.

A few counts support this clonotype. J is TRBJ2-5 and V is TRBV29-1; D is perhaps TRBD1 or TRBD2 (5 bases each). V was cut by 7 bases and J by 5 bases, with 20 bases left in between. This CDR3 contains 14 residues. Germline V CDR1 and CDR2: SQVTM, ANQGSEA. The CDR3: CSATGTGERETQYF. CDR3 in DNA: TGCAGCGCTACCGGGACCGGAGAGAGGGAGACCCAGTACTTC. The full variable domain, rest sourced from reference TRBV29-1 and TRBJ2-5, is SAVISQKPSRDICQRGTSLTIQCQVDSQVTMMFWYRQQPGQSLTLIATANQGSEATYESGFVIDKFPISRPNLTFSTLTVSNMSPEDSSIYLCSATGTGERETQYFGPGTRLLVL.

The genes are TRBV2 and TRBJ2-5; tentatively, D is TRBD2 (5 bases). The CDR3 runs to 17 residues. V shed 3 bases and J shed 5 bases, with 22 bases lying between them. The germline CDR1 and CDR2 sequences are SNHLY and FYNNEI. The CDR3 DNA sequence: TGTGCCAGCAGTGACTCGGCCGGGAAGTTAGCCGGGGAGACCCAGTACTTC. It yields the protein CASSDSAGKLAGETQYF.

This clonotype was picked up many times. This rearrangement joins TRBV19 to TRBJ2-5, with a tentative D call TRBD2 (5 bases). The V and J ends lost 9 bases and 1 base respectively, with 12 bases between them. There are 13 residues in the CDR3. In germline, CDR1 is LNHDA, CDR2 SQIVND (reference sequence). The CDR3 DNA reads TGTGCCAGCAGCATTGGGAGCCAAGAGACCCAGTACTTC. Protein: CASSIGSQETQYF.

The V call is TRBV7-2, the J call TRBJ2-3; a weak D match, TRBD2 (6 bases). Between the trimmed V and J ends, which lost 3 bases and 6 bases, there was a span of 16 bases. CDR3 length: 15 residues. Germline V gives CDR1 SGHTA, CDR2 FQGNSA. In DNA, the CDR3 is TGTGCCAGCAGCTTCCCGGGACTGTTCAACGATACGCAGTATTTT. It encodes CASSFPGLFNDTQYF.

In its sample, this clonotype was seen a few times. This sequence joins TRBV2 and TRBJ2-5; no firm D call. CDR1 and CDR2 from the germline V gene are SNHLY and FYNNEI. V gave up 6 bases and J gave up 2 bases, with 16 bases separating them. The CDR3 extends over 15 amino acids. CDR3 DNA: TGTGCCAGCAGGATCCAGGCAGCAGGACAAGAGACCCAGTACTTC. It yields the protein CASRIQAAGQETQYF.

As concerns this clonotype: The germline gene is not matched at one end of the junction; a read error may be the cause. The rearrangement joins TRBV6-5 to TRBJ1-2; D is undetermined. CDR1 MNHEY and CDR2 SVGAGI come from the germline V gene. CDR3 length: 15 residues. The CDR3 reads CASSYQRGLNYGHTF. The CDR3, as DNA: TGTGCCAGCAGTTACCAGCGGGGATTAAACTATGGCCACACCTTC.

This clonotype turned up a few times. This chain links TRBV20-1 with TRBJ2-7; D is possibly TRBD2 (7 bases). Germline V CDR1 and CDR2: DFQATT, SNEGSKA (reference sequence). The germline V and J ends were trimmed by 6 bases and 6 bases, with 18 bases remaining between them. The CDR3 spans 13 residues. The CDR3 here is CSAPDRRGGEQYF. CDR3 in DNA: TGCAGTGCCCCGGACCGGAGGGGGGGCGAGCAGTACTTC.

This clonotype was seen only a few times. The chain is built from TRBV29-1 and TRBJ2-4; D gene unclear. CDR1 SQVTM and CDR2 ANQGSEA come from the germline V gene. V dropped 4 bases and J dropped 8 bases, with 3 bases sitting between them. The CDR3 spans 9 residues. CDR3 in DNA: TGCAGCGTTGGACACATTCAGTACTTC. Amino acid sequence: CSVGHIQYF.

This clonotype was found a few times. The rearrangement links TRBV29-1 to TRBJ1-4, with D possibly TRBD1 on 5 matching bases. V was shortened by 6 bases and J by 8 bases, with 16 bases between the two germline ends. The CDR3 runs to 13 residues. From germline, CDR1 is SQVTM and CDR2 ANQGSEA. This CDR3 reads CSVGTVNWEKLFF. CDR3 in DNA: TGCAGCGTAGGGACGGTAAATTGGGAAAAACTGTTTTTT.

In its sample, this clonotype was seen a few times. The genes are TRBV19 and TRBJ1-2, with D tentatively TRBD1 (5 bases). CDR1 and CDR2 from the germline V gene are LNHDA and SQIVND (reference sequence). There are 15 residues in the CDR3. Trimming shortened V by 6 bases and J by 0 bases, and 14 bases separated the two germline ends. CDR3 nucleotide sequence: TGTGCCAGTAGGGCCCTTGACAGCCCTAACTATGGCTACACCTTC. Encoded protein: CASRALDSPNYGYTF.

This rearrangement joins TRBV7-2 to TRBJ2-1; 7 bases line up with TRBD2. The V gene end was trimmed by 4 bases and the J gene end by 7 bases; junction bases not matched to a gene: 7. There are 14 residues in the CDR3. Looked up from germline, CDR1 is SGHTA and CDR2 is FQGNSA. The CDR3 spells CASSSLLATNEQFF. The CDR3, as DNA: TGTGCCAGCAGCTCCTTACTAGCGACTAATGAGCAGTTCTTC.